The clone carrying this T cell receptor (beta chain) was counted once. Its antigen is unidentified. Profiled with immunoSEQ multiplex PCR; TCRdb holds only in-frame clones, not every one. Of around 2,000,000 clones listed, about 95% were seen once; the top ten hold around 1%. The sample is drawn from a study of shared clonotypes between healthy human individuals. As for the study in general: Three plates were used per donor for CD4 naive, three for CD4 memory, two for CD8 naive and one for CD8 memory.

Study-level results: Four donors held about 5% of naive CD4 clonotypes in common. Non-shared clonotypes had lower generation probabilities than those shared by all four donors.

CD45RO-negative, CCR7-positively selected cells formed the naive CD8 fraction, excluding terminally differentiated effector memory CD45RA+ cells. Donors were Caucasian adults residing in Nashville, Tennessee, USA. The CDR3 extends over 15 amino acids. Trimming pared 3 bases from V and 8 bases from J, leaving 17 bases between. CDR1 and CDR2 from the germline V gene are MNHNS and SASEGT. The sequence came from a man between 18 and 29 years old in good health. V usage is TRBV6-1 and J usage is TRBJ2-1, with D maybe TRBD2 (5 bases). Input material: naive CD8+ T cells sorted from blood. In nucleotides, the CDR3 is TGTGCCAGCAGTGATCCAGCGGCCCTTTTCGATGAGCAGTTCTTC. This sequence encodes CASSDPAALFDEQFF.